This T cell receptor (beta chain) was found in a study of T cells in Graves' hyperthyroidism and ophthalmopathy. This clonotype was observed a handful of times. Germline values: CDR1 LNHDA, CDR2 SQIVND (reference sequence). The CDR3 extends over 15 amino acids. V lost 9 bases and J 2 bases, leaving 19 bases between the germline ends. Diagnosis of hyperthyroidism was new in patients aged 18 to 65, and its duration was under 2 months. Exclusion of a patient resulted from uncontrolled infection, other autoimmune disease, pregnancy or lactation. Isolation of PBMCs was performed on around 9.4 ml fresh peripheral blood. RNA transcripts yielded amplified TCR beta CDR3 regions. The HTBI primer set was used in a first-round RT-PCR of the TCR CDR3. Via MiXCR, TCRdb re-called the multiplex PCR reads, giving one row per CDR3 protein. Here the sample spans over 700,000 distinct CDR3 sequences, roughly 37% being singletons.

The sequenced material came from blood. The source is a man in his late teens or twenties with Graves' hyperthyroidism. The genes are TRBV19 and TRBJ2-5; a weak D match, TRBD1 (8 bases). CDR3 sequence (DNA): TGTGCCAGAAACCCAAAACAGGGGGGGCAAGAGACCCAGTACTTC. This codes for CARNPKQGGQETQYF.